Sequencing of this TCR beta chain was carried out in a study of blood T cell repertoires in COVID-19. As for the study in general: Sources were T cells, B-cell-depleted T cells, or PBMCs; the material itself was cDNA or gDNA.

Per the original methods: Amplification of reference gene primers provided the estimated nucleated cell counts. The method was immunoSEQ multiplex PCR; TCRdb's version includes in-frame clones alone and lacks a portion of them. V and J calls and clone size are copied from that table; D and trimming were computed from the DNA. This sample has about 240,000 clones; about 87% occur once, and the top ten carry about 7.6%. The V gene lost 3 bases and the J gene lost 2 bases, with 12 bases spanning the gap. CDR1 and CDR2 (germline): SGHTA, FQGNSA. CDR3 length equals 15 residues. This chain connects TRBV7-2 to TRBJ2-3; D perhaps matches TRBD1 (6 bases). The clonotype originates from a woman aged 70-85 years with active or convalescent COVID-19. Sequenced sample: peripheral blood. This CDR3 is CASSLDRRYTDTQYF. In DNA form, the CDR3 reads TGTGCCAGCAGCTTGGACAGACGGTACACAGATACGCAGTATTTT.